Below are 32 T cell receptor beta chains sequenced from a single sample in a study of blood T cell repertoires in COVID-19. TCRdb keeps only in-frame clones here, not all; method: immunoSEQ multiplex PCR. The table has under 45,000 clones, 75% to 90% seen once; the top ten hold roughly 1.3%. Sequences were obtained from peripheral blood. The origin of the receptors is a woman in her 40s with acute or convalescent COVID-19.

The chain uses TRBV5-8 and TRBJ2-3; a weak D match, TRBD2 (6 bases). Trimming stripped 0 bases from V and 0 bases from J, with 11 bases between. Germline CDR1 SGHTS, CDR2 YDEGEE. There are 16 residues in the CDR3. CDR3 amino acids: CASSLVLAASTDTQYF. In DNA, the CDR3 is TGTGCCAGCAGCTTGGTATTAGCGGCTAGCACAGATACGCAGTATTTT.

The chain employs TRBV9 and TRBJ2-1, with a weak D call TRBD2 (5 bases). The ends were cut back, 4 bases at V and 0 bases at J, with 11 bases in the middle. CDR1 SGDLS and CDR2 YYNGEE come from the germline V gene. The CDR3 is made up of 15 amino acids. CDR3 bases: TGTGCCAGCAGCAATACTAGGGTCTCCTACAATGAGCAGTTCTTC. Its translation is CASSNTRVSYNEQFF.

The V gene is TRBV6-1, the J gene TRBJ1-1, with unresolved D. CDR3 length: 15 amino acids. Trimming shortened V by 2 bases and J by 8 bases, and 18 bases separated the two germline ends. From germline, CDR1 is MNHNS and CDR2 SASEGT. The CDR3 coding sequence is TGTGCCAGCAGTGAACTTAGTAGTTGGGCGCCAGAAGCTTTCTTT. It yields the protein CASSELSSWAPEAFF.

The chain uses TRBV19 and TRBJ1-1, with D perhaps TRBD1 (6 bases). The CDR3 sequence is 15 residues long. Trimming pared 1 base from V and 6 bases from J, leaving 15 bases between. CDR1 is LNHDA and CDR2 is SQIVND in the germline V gene (reference sequence). CDR3: CASSIATGYSPEAFF. The DNA for the CDR3 is TGTGCCAGTAGTATAGCCACAGGGTACAGCCCTGAAGCTTTCTTT.

V and J are TRBV27 and TRBJ2-2; D is unresolved. The CDR3 has 13 amino acids. V was pared by 2 bases and J by 8 bases, with 9 bases between. Germline V lookup: CDR1 MNHEY, CDR2 SMNVEV (reference sequence). The CDR3 here is CASSLNRFGELFF. In DNA form, the CDR3 reads TGTGCCAGCAGTTTAAACCGGTTTGGGGAGCTGTTTTTT.

This clone was found a few times. The rearrangement joins TRBV27 to TRBJ1-3; D possibly corresponds to TRBD1 (6 bases). V lost 6 bases, J lost 0 bases, and 9 bases lay in between. The CDR3 has 14 residues. Germline loops: CDR1 MNHEY, CDR2 SMNVEV (reference sequence). This CDR3 is CASSIRGSGNTIYF. CDR3 in DNA: TGTGCCAGCAGCATCAGGGGCTCTGGAAACACCATATATTTT.

The chain uses TRBV18 and TRBJ1-4; 8 bases are a match to TRBD1. CDR1 is KGHSH and CDR2 is LQKENI in the germline V gene. Germline trimming cut 5 bases from V and 4 bases from J; bases unmatched to any gene: 6. The CDR3 runs 15 residues. Here the CDR3 DNA reads TGTGCCAGCTCAGCCGGGACAGGTAGTAATGAAAAACTGTTTTTT. Translating it yields CASSAGTGSNEKLFF.

This chain links TRBV9 with TRBJ1-2; perhaps TRBD1 as D (5 bases). The CDR3 spans 13 residues. V dropped 4 bases and J dropped 7 bases, with 14 bases sitting between them. The germline gives CDR1 SGDLS, CDR2 YYNGEE. CDR3 DNA sequence: TGTGCCAGCAGCTCCCCCCAGGGCTTTGGCTACACCTTC. Translated: CASSSPQGFGYTF.

This clone was observed a few times. The chain joins TRBV14 to TRBJ1-1, with D perhaps TRBD1 (6 bases). CDR3 size: 14 residues. V dropped 4 bases and J dropped 12 bases, with 21 bases sitting between them. Germline-derived CDR1 and CDR2 are SGHDN and FVKESK. The CDR3 is CASSPIQGSKLTFF. Written as DNA, the CDR3 is TGTGCCAGCAGCCCCATACAGGGTTCCAAACTGACTTTCTTT.

The J gene is TRBJ1-3, the V gene TRBV3-1 (or the pseudogene TRBV3-2), with D possibly TRBD1 on 5 matching bases. V dropped 1 base and J dropped 3 bases, with 7 bases sitting between them. CDR3 length: 14 amino acids. Germline V gives CDR1 LGHDT, CDR2 YNNKEL (reference sequence). The CDR3 protein is CASSQVRDGNTIYF. The CDR3 DNA sequence: TGTGCCAGCAGCCAAGTCAGGGATGGAAACACCATATATTTT.

The chain joins TRBV18 to TRBJ1-1; D is unclear. Germline CDR1 is KGHSH and CDR2 is LQKENI. The V gene lost 5 bases and the J gene lost 2 bases, with 18 bases spanning the gap. CDR3 size: 16 residues. This CDR3 is CASSGLGGQSNTEAFF. The CDR3 DNA reads TGTGCCAGCTCAGGTTTAGGTGGGCAGTCCAACACTGAAGCTTTCTTT.

V gene TRBV10-2 combines with J gene TRBJ1-5; D perhaps matches TRBD1 (5 bases). The CDR3 is made up of 13 amino acids. V shed 5 bases and J shed 0 bases, with 5 bases lying between them. Germline V gene data show CDR1 as WSHSY and CDR2 as SAAADI. CDR3 in amino acids: CASSTGSNQPQHF. For the CDR3, the DNA is TGCGCCAGCAGTACAGGTAGCAATCAGCCCCAGCATTTT.

The chain recombines TRBV30 with TRBJ1-1, with D uncertain. CDR3 length: 12 amino acids. Trimming shortened V by 2 bases and J by 0 bases, and 4 bases separated the two germline ends. The V gene's germline CDR1 is GTSNPN and CDR2 SVGIG (reference sequence). The chain's CDR3 is CAWSHLNTEAFF. CDR3 in DNA: TGTGCCTGGAGTCATCTGAACACTGAAGCTTTCTTT.

There are a few counts of this clone. This chain joins TRBV2 and TRBJ2-5, with TRBD2 as a possible D gene (5 bases). The CDR3 contains 14 residues. Germline assignment: CDR1 SNHLY and CDR2 FYNNEI. The V end lost 3 bases, the J end lost 5 bases, and 13 bases lay between the germline ends. The CDR3 nucleotides read TGTGCCAGCAGTGAGGGGAGAAATGGGGAGACCCAGTACTTC. As protein: CASSEGRNGETQYF.

This clone has just one count. This chain uses TRBV11-2 with TRBJ1-4, with a tentative D call TRBD1 (6 bases). Trimming cost V 1 base and J 0 bases, with 9 bases left between them. The CDR3 consists of 16 residues. The germline CDR1 and CDR2 sequences are SGHAT and FQNNGV. CDR3 residues: CASSLGDIATNEKLFF. As DNA, the CDR3 is TGTGCCAGCAGCTTAGGGGACATCGCAACTAATGAAAAACTGTTTTTT.

This clone was counted a single time. The chain couples TRBV5-6 to TRBJ1-5; tentatively, D is TRBD1 (5 bases). The CDR3 is 15 residues long. The germline gives CDR1 SGHDT, CDR2 YYEEEE. Trimming cost V 3 bases and J 4 bases, with 14 bases left between them. The CDR3 region is CASSSWGGGNQPQHF. The CDR3 DNA is TGTGCCAGCAGCTCATGGGGGGGAGGTAATCAGCCCCAGCATTTT. Drawing the rest from reference TRBV5-6 and TRBJ1-5, the complete variable domain is DAGVTQSPTHLIKTRGQQVTLRCSPKSGHDTVSWYQQALGQGPQFIFQYYEEEERQRGNFPDRFSGHQFPNYSSELNVNALLLGDSALYLCASSSWGGGNQPQHFGDGTRLSIL.

This clone was detected only a few times. This chain joins TRBV6-1 and TRBJ1-3; possibly TRBD1 for D (5 bases). V was cut by 2 bases and J by 7 bases, with 18 bases left in between. This CDR3 is 16 amino acids long. CDR1 is MNHNS and CDR2 is SASEGT in the germline V gene. The CDR3 protein is CASSEMGGGERNTIYF. For the CDR3, the DNA is TGTGCCAGCAGTGAAATGGGGGGGGGAGAACGGAACACCATATATTTT.

A single count supports this clone. This chain joins TRBV27 and TRBJ2-3; 10 positions match TRBD2. V lost 3 bases to trimming and J lost 1 base; unmatched junction nucleotides: 1. Germline CDR1 and CDR2: MNHEY and SMNVEV (reference sequence). CDR3 length: 15 amino acids. CDR3 coding DNA: TGTGCCAGCAGTTTCAGCGGGGGGGGCACAGATACGCAGTATTTT. It translates to CASSFSGGGTDTQYF.

The chain is built from TRBV19 and TRBJ1-4, with 9 bases fitting TRBD1. Germline trimming cut 7 bases from V and 8 bases from J; bases unmatched to any gene: 11. Germline CDR1 LNHDA, CDR2 SQIVND (reference sequence). The CDR3 is made up of 15 amino acids. CDR3 residues: CASTYIQGASEKLFF. The CDR3 DNA is TGTGCCAGTACCTACATACAGGGGGCATCGGAAAAACTGTTTTTT.

The rearrangement joins TRBV11-2 to TRBJ1-1; TRBD1 might be the D (5 bases). Germline V CDR1 and CDR2: SGHAT, FQNNGV. The V end was cut by 4 bases, the J end by 0 bases, with 9 bases between. The CDR3 sequence is 14 residues long. This CDR3 is CASSSGTVNTEAFF. In nucleotides, the CDR3 is TGTGCCAGCAGCTCCGGGACTGTGAACACTGAAGCTTTCTTT.

The chain joins TRBV11-2 to TRBJ2-1, with D hard to call. Germline V gives CDR1 SGHAT, CDR2 FQNNGV. The CDR3 extends over 14 amino acids. Between the trimmed V and J ends, which lost 4 bases and 10 bases, there was a span of 17 bases. The CDR3 spells CASSSQRSRNEQFF. The CDR3 DNA follows: TGTGCCAGCAGCTCCCAAAGGAGCCGGAACGAGCAGTTCTTC.

This clone has only a few counts. The V gene is TRBV18, the J gene TRBJ1-1; 7 positions agree with TRBD1. V gave up 6 bases and J gave up 0 bases; unmatched junction bases: 4. The CDR3 has 14 amino acids. The germline V gene encodes CDR1 KGHSH and CDR2 LQKENI. The CDR3 DNA reads as TGTGCCAGCTCTCCCGACAGGGTGAACACTGAAGCTTTCTTT. It yields the protein CASSPDRVNTEAFF.

The chain uses TRBV25-1 and TRBJ1-4; 12 bases are shared with TRBD1. Looked up from germline, CDR1 is MGHDK and CDR2 is SYGVNS. The CDR3 is 17 amino acids. The junction had 8 bases not matched to a gene; V was cut back by 3 bases and J by 6 bases. In DNA form, the CDR3 reads TGTGCCAGCAGTGAGGCCGGGACAGGGGGCCCCGATGAAAAACTGTTTTTT. Translated, it gives CASSEAGTGGPDEKLFF.

This clone was found once. The chain carries TRBV6-5 and TRBJ2-7, with TRBD2 matching 10 bases. Trimming took 6 bases from V and 4 from J; bases not matched to a gene: 9. CDR3 length: 15 residues. CDR1 is MNHEY, CDR2 SVGAGI, per germline. As DNA, the CDR3 is TGTGCCAGCAGCAAGCCTAGCGGGAGTAAATACGAGCAGTACTTC. Translation: CASSKPSGSKYEQYF.

The chain employs TRBV5-6 and TRBJ2-5; 9 bases agree with TRBD1. There are 14 residues in the CDR3. Trimming cost V 4 bases and J 4 bases; bases outside gene matches: 5. The germline V gene has CDR1 SGHDT and CDR2 YYEEEE. The CDR3 here is CASSRNRGRETQYF. CDR3 bases: TGTGCCAGCAGCCGGAACAGGGGGCGAGAGACCCAGTACTTC. The full variable domain, completed using reference TRBV5-6 and TRBJ2-5, is DAGVTQSPTHLIKTRGQQVTLRCSPKSGHDTVSWYQQALGQGPQFIFQYYEEEERQRGNFPDRFSGHQFPNYSSELNVNALLLGDSALYLCASSRNRGRETQYFGPGTRLLVL.

V is TRBV2 and J is TRBJ1-2; maybe TRBD1 (5 bases). V lost 4 bases and J 1 base, leaving 7 bases between the germline ends. The CDR3 extends over 13 amino acids. Germline V gene lookup returns CDR1 SNHLY and CDR2 FYNNEI. The CDR3 sequence is CASSADSNYGYTF. In DNA, the CDR3 is TGTGCCAGCAGTGCCGACAGTAACTATGGCTACACCTTC.

The chain combines TRBV29-1 with TRBJ2-7; the match to TRBD1 covers 7 bases. The CDR3 is 11 amino acids. With V trimmed by 8 bases and J by 6 bases, 7 bases remained unmatched. CDR1 is SQVTM, CDR2 ANQGSEA, per germline. The CDR3 DNA sequence: TGCAGCCTACGCGACAGGGCCGAGCAGTACTTC. This sequence encodes CSLRDRAEQYF.

The J gene is TRBJ2-6, the V gene TRBV7-3, with TRBD1 identical over 9 bases. CDR1 is SGHTA, CDR2 FQGTGA, per germline. The CDR3 is 17 residues long. The trim removed 0 bases at V and 0 bases at J, leaving 0 bases unmatched. The CDR3 sequence is CASSLTGQGSGANVLTF. CDR3 sequence (DNA): TGTGCCAGCAGCTTAACGGGACAGGGCTCTGGGGCCAACGTCCTGACTTTC.

V is TRBV6-2 or TRBV6-3 and J is TRBJ2-1; D is possibly TRBD1 (6 bases). V was pared by 4 bases and J by 0 bases, with 10 bases between. Germline V gives CDR1 MNHEY, CDR2 SVGEGT. The CDR3 is 15 amino acids. Here the CDR3 reads CASSFTGSSYNEQFF. The CDR3 bases are TGTGCCAGCAGTTTTACAGGGAGCTCCTACAATGAGCAGTTCTTC.

V gene TRBV3-1 (or the pseudogene TRBV3-2) combines with J gene TRBJ2-3, with TRBD2 identical over 8 bases. The CDR3 is 15 amino acids. Germline CDR1 LGHDT, CDR2 YNNKEL (reference sequence). J gave up 5 bases and V 5 bases, and 9 bases lay outside the gene matches. CDR3 bases: TGTGCCAGCAGCTCTGCGGGGGGCCCGGGAGATACGCAGTATTTT. Its protein is CASSSAGGPGDTQYF.

The chain combines TRBV5-1 with TRBJ1-2; 8 nucleotides line up with TRBD1. Unmatched junction bases numbered 8, after V lost 8 bases and J lost 2 bases. The CDR3 is made up of 14 amino acids. Germline-derived CDR1 and CDR2 are SGHRS and YFSETQ. The CDR3 nucleotides read TGCGCCAGTTCACAGGGGGTCCCCAACTATGGCTACACCTTC. Encoded protein: CASSQGVPNYGYTF.

This clone was counted once. CDR3 nucleotides: TGTGCCAGCAGGACAGGGGGTCGGACTGAAGCTTTCTTT. It is translated as CASRTGGRTEAFF. The chain links TRBV12-3 or TRBV12-4 to TRBJ1-1; 9 nucleotides line up with TRBD1. J was trimmed by 5 bases and V by 6 bases; bases with no gene match: 4. The CDR3 extends over 13 amino acids.